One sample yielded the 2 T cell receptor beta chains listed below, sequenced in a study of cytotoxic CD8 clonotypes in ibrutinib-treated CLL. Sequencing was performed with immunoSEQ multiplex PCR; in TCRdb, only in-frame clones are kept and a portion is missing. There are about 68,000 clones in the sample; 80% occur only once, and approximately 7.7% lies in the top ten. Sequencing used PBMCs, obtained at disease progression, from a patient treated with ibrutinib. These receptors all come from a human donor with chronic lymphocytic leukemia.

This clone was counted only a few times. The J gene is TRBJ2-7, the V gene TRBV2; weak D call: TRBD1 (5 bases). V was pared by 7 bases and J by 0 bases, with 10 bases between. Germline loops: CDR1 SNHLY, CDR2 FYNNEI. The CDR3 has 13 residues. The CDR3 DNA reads TGTGCCAGCATGGGGCAGAGCTCCTACGAGCAGTACTTC. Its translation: CASMGQSSYEQYF.

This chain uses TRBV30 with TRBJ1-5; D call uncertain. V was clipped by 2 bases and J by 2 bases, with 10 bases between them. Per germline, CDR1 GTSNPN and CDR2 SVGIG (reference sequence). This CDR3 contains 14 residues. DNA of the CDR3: TGTGCCTGGAGTAGGACCGGGGGCAATCAGCCCCAGCATTTT. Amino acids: CAWSRTGGNQPQHF.